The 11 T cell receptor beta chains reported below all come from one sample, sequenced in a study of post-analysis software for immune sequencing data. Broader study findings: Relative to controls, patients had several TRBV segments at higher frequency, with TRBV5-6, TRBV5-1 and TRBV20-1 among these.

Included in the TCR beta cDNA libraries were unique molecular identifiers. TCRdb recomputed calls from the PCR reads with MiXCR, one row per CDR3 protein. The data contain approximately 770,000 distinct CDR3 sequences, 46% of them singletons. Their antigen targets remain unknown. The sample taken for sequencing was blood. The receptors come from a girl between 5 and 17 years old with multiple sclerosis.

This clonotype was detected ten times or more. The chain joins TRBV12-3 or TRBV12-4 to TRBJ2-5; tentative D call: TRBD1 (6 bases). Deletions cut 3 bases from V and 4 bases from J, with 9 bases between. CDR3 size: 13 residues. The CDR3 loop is CASSFWGRETQYF. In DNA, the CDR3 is TGTGCCAGCAGTTTCTGGGGGCGAGAGACCCAGTACTTC.

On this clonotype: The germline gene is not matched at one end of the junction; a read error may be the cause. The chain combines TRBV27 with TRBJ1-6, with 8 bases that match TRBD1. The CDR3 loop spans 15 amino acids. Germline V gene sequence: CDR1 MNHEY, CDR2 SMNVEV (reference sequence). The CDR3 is CASSPQTGVASPPHF. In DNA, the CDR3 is TGTGCCAGCAGTCCCCAGACAGGGGTTGCTTCACCCCCCCACTTT.

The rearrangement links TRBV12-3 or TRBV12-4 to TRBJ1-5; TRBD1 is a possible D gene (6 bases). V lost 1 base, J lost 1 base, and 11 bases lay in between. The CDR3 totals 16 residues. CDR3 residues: CASSLVGAGSNQPQHF. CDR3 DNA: TGTGCCAGCAGTTTAGTGGGGGCAGGGAGCAATCAGCCCCAGCATTTT.

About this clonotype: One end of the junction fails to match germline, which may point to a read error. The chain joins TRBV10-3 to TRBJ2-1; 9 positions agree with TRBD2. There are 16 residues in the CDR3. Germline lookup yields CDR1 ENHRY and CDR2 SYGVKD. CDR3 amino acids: CATGQSQAAGGNERFF. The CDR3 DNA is TGTGCCACTGGACAGTCCCAGGCAGCGGGAGGTAATGAGCGGTTCTTC.

Here the CDR3 DNA reads TGCAGCGTTGGAGCTCGGAAGGGGGAGACCCAGTACTTC. Protein product: CSVGARKGETQYF. V gene TRBV29-1 combines with J gene TRBJ2-5; D might be TRBD1 (5 bases). CDR1 is SQVTM and CDR2 is ANQGSEA in the germline V gene. Between the trimmed V and J ends, which lost 4 bases and 5 bases, there was a span of 14 bases. This CDR3 comprises 13 residues.

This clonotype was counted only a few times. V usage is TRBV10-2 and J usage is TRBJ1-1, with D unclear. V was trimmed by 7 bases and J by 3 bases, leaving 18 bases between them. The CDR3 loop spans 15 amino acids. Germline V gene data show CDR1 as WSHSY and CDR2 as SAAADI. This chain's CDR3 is CASKDGRTGDTEAFF. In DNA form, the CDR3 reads TGCGCCAGCAAGGATGGTCGGACTGGGGACACTGAAGCTTTCTTT.

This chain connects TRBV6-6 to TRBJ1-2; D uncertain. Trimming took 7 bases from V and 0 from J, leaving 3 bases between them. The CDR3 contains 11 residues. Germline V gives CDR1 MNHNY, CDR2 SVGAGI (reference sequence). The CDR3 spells CASTPNYGYTF. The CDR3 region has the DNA TGTGCCAGCACCCCTAACTATGGCTACACCTTC.

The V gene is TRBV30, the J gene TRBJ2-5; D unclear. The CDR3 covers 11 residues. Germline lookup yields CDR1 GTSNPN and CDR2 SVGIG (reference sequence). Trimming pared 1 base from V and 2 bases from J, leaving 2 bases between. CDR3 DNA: TGTGCCTGGAGTGGACAAGAGACCCAGTACTTC. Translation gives CAWSGQETQYF.

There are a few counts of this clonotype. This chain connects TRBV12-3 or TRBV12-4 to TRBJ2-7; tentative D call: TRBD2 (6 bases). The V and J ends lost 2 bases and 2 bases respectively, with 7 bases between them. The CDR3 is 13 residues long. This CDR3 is CASSLKRAYEQYF. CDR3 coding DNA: TGTGCCAGCAGTTTAAAGCGGGCCTACGAGCAGTACTTC.

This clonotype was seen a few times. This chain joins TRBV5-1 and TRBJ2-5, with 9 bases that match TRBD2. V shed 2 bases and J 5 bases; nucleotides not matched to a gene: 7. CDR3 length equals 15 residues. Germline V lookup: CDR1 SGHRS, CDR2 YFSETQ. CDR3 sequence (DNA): TGCGCCAGCAGCTTTAAAGCGGGAGGTGGCGAGACCCAGTACTTC. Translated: CASSFKAGGGETQYF.

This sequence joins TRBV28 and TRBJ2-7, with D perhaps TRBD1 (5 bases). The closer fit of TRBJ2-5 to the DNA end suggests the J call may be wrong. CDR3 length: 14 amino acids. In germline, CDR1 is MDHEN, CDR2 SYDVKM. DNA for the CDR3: TGTGCCAGCAGTTTTTGGGCAGGGAAAGAGACCCAGTACTTC. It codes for CASSFWAGKETQYF.